Below, 13 T cell receptor beta chains from the same sample are listed, as sequenced in a study of shared clonotypes between healthy human individuals. TCRdb's table, derived via immunoSEQ multiplex PCR, lists solely in-frame clones and lacks some. The sample yields roughly 1.4 million clones, 98% seen once. Sequencing was carried out using naive CD4+ T cells sorted from blood. Specified subset: CD45RA+ positively selected. These TCRs come from a man younger than 45 in good health.

For this clone: The sample has other DNA sequences that encode this CDR3 too. The CDR3 DNA sequence: TGCGCCAGCAGTGAGCGGGGAAGGAACACTGAAGCTTTCTTT. This codes for CASSERGRNTEAFF. The chain has TRBV10-1 and TRBJ1-1; D call uncertain. The germline V gene encodes CDR1 WNHNN and CDR2 SYGVQD (reference sequence). Trimming removed 2 bases at V and 1 base at J, with 8 bases between. The CDR3 covers 14 residues.

The sample holds one count of this clone. The chain uses TRBV19 and TRBJ2-4, with D unclear. Trimming left V 5 bases short and J 5 bases short, with 16 bases between. The CDR3 sequence is 15 residues long. Germline V gene lookup returns CDR1 LNHDA and CDR2 SQIVND (reference sequence). CDR3 amino acids: CASSPRLDGQNIQYF. The CDR3 DNA reads as TGTGCCAGTAGTCCCAGATTAGATGGACAAAACATTCAGTACTTC.

The chain carries TRBV6-5 and TRBJ1-1, with D possibly being TRBD1 (6 bases). Trimming removed 6 bases from V and 0 bases from J, with 14 bases in between. This CDR3 is built from 15 residues. Germline values: CDR1 MNHEY, CDR2 SVGAGI. The CDR3: CASSSRAGVNTEAFF. Here the CDR3 DNA reads TGTGCCAGCAGCTCTAGGGCAGGGGTGAACACTGAAGCTTTCTTT.

The chain couples TRBV11-3 to TRBJ2-7; D remains ambiguous. CDR3 length: 13 amino acids. CDR1 is SGHNT, CDR2 YENEEA, per germline. V lost 3 bases, J lost 4 bases, and 10 bases lay in between. CDR3 nucleotides: TGTGCCAGCAGCTTTTCTTCTGGATACGAGCAGTACTTC. It codes for CASSFSSGYEQYF. The full variable domain, in which reference TRBV11-3 and TRBJ2-7 provide the parts outside the CDR3, is EAGVVQSPRYKIIEKKQPVAFWCNPISGHNTLYWYLQNLGQGPELLIRYENEEAVDDSQLPKDRFSAERLKGVDSTLKIQPAELGDSAVYLCASSFSSGYEQYFGPGTRLTVT.

J is TRBJ2-2 and V is TRBV29-1, with a tentative D call TRBD2 (7 bases). The CDR3 covers 14 residues. CDR1 is SQVTM, CDR2 ANQGSEA, per germline. Trimming took off 6 bases at V and 1 base at J, with 12 bases between the two ends. The CDR3 protein is CSVDSGKNTGELFF. The DNA for the CDR3 is TGCAGCGTGGACAGCGGGAAGAACACCGGGGAGCTGTTTTTT.

The rearrangement uses TRBV9 and TRBJ2-3; weak D call: TRBD1 (6 bases). CDR3 size: 16 residues. Germline CDR1 is SGDLS and CDR2 is YYNGEE. The germline V and J ends were trimmed by 0 bases and 2 bases, with 13 bases remaining between them. CDR3 DNA: TGTGCCAGCAGCGTAGTTGGACAGTTATCCACAGATACGCAGTATTTT. Encoded protein: CASSVVGQLSTDTQYF.

J is TRBJ2-1 and V is TRBV5-4; TRBD1 is a possible D gene (5 bases). The germline V gene encodes CDR1 SGHNT and CDR2 YYREEE (reference sequence). This CDR3 is built from 15 residues. The V and J ends lost 2 bases and 0 bases respectively, with 9 bases between them. CDR3 protein: CASSFLQGSYNEQFF. CDR3 nucleotide sequence: TGTGCCAGCAGCTTTCTCCAGGGCTCCTACAATGAGCAGTTCTTC.

This clone appeared a single time. The V call is TRBV7-9, the J call TRBJ2-2, with D perhaps TRBD2 (5 bases). Trimming left V 7 bases short and J 1 base short, with 13 bases between. The CDR3 consists of 15 residues. Germline CDR1 and CDR2: SEHNR and FQNEAQ (reference sequence). Here the CDR3 reads CASNNGIQNTGELFF. The CDR3 DNA reads as TGTGCCAGCAACAACGGGATCCAGAACACCGGGGAGCTGTTTTTT.

The rearrangement joins TRBV6-1 to TRBJ1-5; no firm D call. The length of the CDR3 is 13 residues. The germline gives CDR1 MNHNS, CDR2 SASEGT. V was trimmed by 7 bases and J by 0 bases, leaving 7 bases between them. DNA for the CDR3: TGTGCCAGCACTACAGTTAGCAATCAGCCCCAGCATTTT. As protein: CASTTVSNQPQHF.

A word on this clone: This CDR3 is also generated by other DNA sequences in the sample. V usage is TRBV7-2 and J usage is TRBJ2-7, with 10 bases that match TRBD2. Germline V gene sequence: CDR1 SGHTA, CDR2 FQGNSA. The CDR3 contains 13 residues. Trimming took 4 bases from V and 3 from J; bases not matched to a gene: 0. The CDR3 DNA is TGTGCCAGCAGCTCTAGCGGGAGCTACGAGCAGTACTTC. Protein product: CASSSSGSYEQYF.

The chain links TRBV29-1 to TRBJ2-7, with TRBD1 identical over 8 bases. The CDR3 has 12 amino acids. Germline CDR1 and CDR2: SQVTM and ANQGSEA. The J segment lost 3 bases and the V segment lost 7 bases, leaving 5 bases of the junction unmatched. CDR3 amino acids: CSGGQGYYEQYF. The CDR3 DNA is TGCAGCGGTGGACAGGGATACTACGAGCAGTACTTC.

CDR3 protein: CASSLAGGAADTQYF. In DNA form, the CDR3 reads TGTGCCAGCAGTTTAGCGGGAGGGGCCGCAGATACGCAGTATTTT. The chain is built from TRBV27 and TRBJ2-3; 9 bases are shared with TRBD2. The CDR3 has 15 amino acids. J was trimmed by 4 bases and V by 2 bases; bases with no gene match: 4. Germline CDR1 reads MNHEY; CDR2 reads SMNVEV (reference sequence).

V and J are TRBV5-6 and TRBJ2-7, with a weak D call TRBD1 (6 bases). The germline V gene encodes CDR1 SGHDT and CDR2 YYEEEE. V was cut by 4 bases and J by 5 bases, with 19 bases left in between. The CDR3 consists of 15 residues. The CDR3 protein is CASSRPQGSGHEQYF. For the CDR3, the DNA is TGTGCCAGCAGCCGTCCTCAGGGGTCTGGGCACGAGCAGTACTTC.